The clone carrying this TCR beta chain appeared a single time. Its antigen is still unknown. Produced via immunoSEQ multiplex PCR; TCRdb's table is partial and in-frame only. The table records roughly 68,000 clones, about 93% of them present only once. The germline CDR1 and CDR2 sequences are SNHLY and FYNNEI. Trimming took 4 bases from V and 0 from J, leaving 16 bases between them. The CDR3 consists of 16 residues. The time point is: newly diagnosed, previously untreated cHL patient sample. These data are taken from a study of PD-1 blockade in classical Hodgkin lymphoma. Regarding the study as a whole: According to reports, newly diagnosed patients had lower baseline TCR diversity than healthy donors, and relapsed/refractory patients had lower baseline TCR diversity still.

What was sequenced was peripheral blood mononuclear cells (PBMCs). The TCR originated in a human donor with classical Hodgkin lymphoma. The V and J genes are TRBV2 and TRBJ2-7; TRBD2 is a possible D gene (5 bases). The CDR3 protein is CASSAVLRGYSYEQYF. The DNA of the CDR3 is TGTGCCAGCAGTGCGGTTTTACGGGGTTACTCCTACGAGCAGTACTTC.